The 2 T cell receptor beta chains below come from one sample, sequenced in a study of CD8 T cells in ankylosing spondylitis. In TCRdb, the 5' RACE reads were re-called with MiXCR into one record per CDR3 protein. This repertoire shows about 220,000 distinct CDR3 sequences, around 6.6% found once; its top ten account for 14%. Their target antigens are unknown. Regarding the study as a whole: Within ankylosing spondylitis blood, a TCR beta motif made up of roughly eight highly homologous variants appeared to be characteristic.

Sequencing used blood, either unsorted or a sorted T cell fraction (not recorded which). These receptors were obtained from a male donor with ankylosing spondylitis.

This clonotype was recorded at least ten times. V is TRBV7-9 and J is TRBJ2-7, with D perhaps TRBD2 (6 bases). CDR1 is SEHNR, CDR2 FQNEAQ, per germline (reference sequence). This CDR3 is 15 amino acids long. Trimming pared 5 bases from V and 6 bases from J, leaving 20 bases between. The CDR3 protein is CASSKAGRSSLEQYF. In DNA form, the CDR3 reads TGTGCCAGCAGCAAGGCGGGACGGTCATCTCTCGAGCAGTACTTC.

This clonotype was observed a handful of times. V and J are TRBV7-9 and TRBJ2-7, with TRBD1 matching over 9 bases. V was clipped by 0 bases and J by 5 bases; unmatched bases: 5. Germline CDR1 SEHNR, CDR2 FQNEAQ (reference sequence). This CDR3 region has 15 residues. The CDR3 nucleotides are TGTGCCAGCAGCTTAGCGGCCGGGACAGGGCACGAGCAGTACTTC. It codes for CASSLAAGTGHEQYF.